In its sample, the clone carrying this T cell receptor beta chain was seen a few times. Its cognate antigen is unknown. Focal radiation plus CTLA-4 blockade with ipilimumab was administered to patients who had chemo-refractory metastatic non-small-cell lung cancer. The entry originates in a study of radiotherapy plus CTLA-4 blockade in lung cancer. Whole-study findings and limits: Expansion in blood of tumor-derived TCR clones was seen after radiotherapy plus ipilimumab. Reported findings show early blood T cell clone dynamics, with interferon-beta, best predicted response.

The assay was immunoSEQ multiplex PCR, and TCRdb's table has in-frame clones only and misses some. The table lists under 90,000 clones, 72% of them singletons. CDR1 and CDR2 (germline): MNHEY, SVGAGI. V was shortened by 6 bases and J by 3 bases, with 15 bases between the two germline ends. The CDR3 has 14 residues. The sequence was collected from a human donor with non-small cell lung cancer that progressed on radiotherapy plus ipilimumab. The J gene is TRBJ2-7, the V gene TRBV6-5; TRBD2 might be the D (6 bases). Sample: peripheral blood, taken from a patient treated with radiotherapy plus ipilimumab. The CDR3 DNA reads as TGTGCCAGCAGCCCCGGAGGAGGGAACTACGAGCAGTACTTC. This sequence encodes CASSPGGGNYEQYF.